The present TCR beta chain was sequenced within a study of beta chain features in type 1 diabetes. In the study overall: Healthy donors, compared against patients, showed similar age, gender and cell yields. General observations from the study: PCR might pick shorter templates more often, in the same way for patients and controls.

Sequenced material consisted of expressed TCRB transcripts (all of the isolated RNA was reverse transcribed). Sequenced by immunoSEQ multiplex PCR; TCRdb stores in-frame clones only, minus some. The sample holds about 320,000 clones, 14% seen once. CDR1 is SEHNR and CDR2 is FQNEAQ in the germline V gene (reference sequence). CDR3 length: 13 amino acids. Trimming cost V 5 bases and J 6 bases, with 8 bases left between them. This clone was detected a few times. The antigen is not known. The chain combines TRBV7-9 with TRBJ1-6; D is undetermined. Sample: central memory CD4+ T cells from blood. The receptor was isolated from a man aged 25-40 years in good health. The CDR3 sequence is CASSGISNSPLHF. As DNA, the CDR3 is TGTGCCAGCAGCGGGATCTCTAATTCACCCCTCCACTTT.